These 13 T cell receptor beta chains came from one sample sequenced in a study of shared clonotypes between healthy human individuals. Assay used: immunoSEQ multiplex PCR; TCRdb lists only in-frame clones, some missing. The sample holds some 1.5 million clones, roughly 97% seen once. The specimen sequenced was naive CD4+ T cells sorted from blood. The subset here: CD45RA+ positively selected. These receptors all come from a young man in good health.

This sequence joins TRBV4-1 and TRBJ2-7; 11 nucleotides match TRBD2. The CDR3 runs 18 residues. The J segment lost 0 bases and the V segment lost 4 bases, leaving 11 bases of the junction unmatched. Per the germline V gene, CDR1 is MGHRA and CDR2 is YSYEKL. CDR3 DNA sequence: TGCGCCAGCAGCCGAGGACTAGCGGGTAATCATATCTCCTACGAGCAGTACTTC. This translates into CASSRGLAGNHISYEQYF.

This chain's CDR3 is CASSQDLQGGQPQHF. The CDR3 coding sequence is TGCGCCAGCAGCCAAGACTTACAGGGAGGTCAGCCCCAGCATTTT. The chain has TRBV4-1 and TRBJ1-5; tentatively, D is TRBD1 (6 bases). The CDR3 totals 15 residues. CDR1 is MGHRA, CDR2 YSYEKL, per germline. Trimming took 0 bases from V and 6 from J, leaving 12 bases between them.

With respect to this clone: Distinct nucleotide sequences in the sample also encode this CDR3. The DNA for the CDR3 is TGTGCCAGCAGCGTAGCGGGAGGGCGTACCGGGGAGCTGTTTTTT. Its protein product is CASSVAGGRTGELFF. This rearrangement joins TRBV9 to TRBJ2-2; TRBD2 agrees at 8 bases. CDR3 length: 15 residues. The V and J ends lost 0 bases and 5 bases, in that order; junction bases with no gene match: 3. CDR1 and CDR2 (germline): SGDLS, YYNGEE.

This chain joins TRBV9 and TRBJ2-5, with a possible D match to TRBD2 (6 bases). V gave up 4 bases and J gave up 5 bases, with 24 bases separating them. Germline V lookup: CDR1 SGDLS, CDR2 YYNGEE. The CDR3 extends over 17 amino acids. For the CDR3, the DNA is TGTGCCAGCAGCCCCCGCGGTAGCGGAGGAGTGTGGGAGACCCAGTACTTC. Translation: CASSPRGSGGVWETQYF. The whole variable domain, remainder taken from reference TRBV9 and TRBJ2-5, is DSGVTQTPKHLITATGQRVTLRCSPRSGDLSVYWYQQSLDQGLQFLIQYYNGEERAKGNILERFSAQQFPDLHSELNLSSLELGDSALYFCASSPRGSGGVWETQYFGPGTRLLVL.

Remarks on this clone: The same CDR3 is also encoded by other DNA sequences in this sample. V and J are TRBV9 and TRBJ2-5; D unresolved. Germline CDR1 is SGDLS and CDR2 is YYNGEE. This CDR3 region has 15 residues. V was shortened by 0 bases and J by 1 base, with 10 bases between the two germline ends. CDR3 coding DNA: TGTGCCAGCAGCGTAGTTGCTAGTGGCCAAGAGACCCAGTACTTC. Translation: CASSVVASGQETQYF.

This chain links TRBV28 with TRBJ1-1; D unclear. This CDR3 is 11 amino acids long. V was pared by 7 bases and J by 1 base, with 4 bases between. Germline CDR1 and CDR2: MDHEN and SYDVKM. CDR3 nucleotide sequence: TGTGCCAGCAAGACGAACACTGAAGCTTTCTTT. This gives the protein CASKTNTEAFF. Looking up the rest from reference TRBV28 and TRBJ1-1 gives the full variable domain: DVKVTQSSRYLVKRTGEKVFLECVQDMDHENMFWYRQDPGLGLRLIYFSYDVKMKEKGDIPEGYSVSREKKERFSLILESASTNQTSMYLCASKTNTEAFFGQGTRLTVV.

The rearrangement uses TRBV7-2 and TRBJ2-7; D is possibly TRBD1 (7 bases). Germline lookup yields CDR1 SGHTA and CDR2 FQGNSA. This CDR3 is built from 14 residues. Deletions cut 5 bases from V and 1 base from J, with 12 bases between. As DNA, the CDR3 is TGTGCCAGCAGCGGGAGGACAGGTTCCTACGAGCAGTACTTC. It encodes CASSGRTGSYEQYF.

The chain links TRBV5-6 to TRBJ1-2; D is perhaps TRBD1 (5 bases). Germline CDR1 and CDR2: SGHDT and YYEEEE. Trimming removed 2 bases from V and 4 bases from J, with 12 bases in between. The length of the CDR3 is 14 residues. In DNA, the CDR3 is TGTGCCAGCAGCTTCCGGGGCCTCTTCTATGGCTACACCTTC. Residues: CASSFRGLFYGYTF.

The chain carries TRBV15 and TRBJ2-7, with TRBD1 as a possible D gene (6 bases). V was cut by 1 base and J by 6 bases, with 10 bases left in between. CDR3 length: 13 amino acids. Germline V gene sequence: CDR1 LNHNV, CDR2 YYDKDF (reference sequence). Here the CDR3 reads CATSRVGAAEQYF. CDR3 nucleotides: TGTGCCACCAGCAGAGTGGGGGCAGCCGAGCAGTACTTC.

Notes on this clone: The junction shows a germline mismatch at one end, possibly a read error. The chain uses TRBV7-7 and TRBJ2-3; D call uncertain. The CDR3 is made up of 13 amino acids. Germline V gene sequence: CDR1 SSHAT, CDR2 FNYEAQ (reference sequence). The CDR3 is CASSFGLADTQYF. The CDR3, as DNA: TGTGCTAGCAGCTTCGGGTTGGCAGATACGCAGTATTTT.

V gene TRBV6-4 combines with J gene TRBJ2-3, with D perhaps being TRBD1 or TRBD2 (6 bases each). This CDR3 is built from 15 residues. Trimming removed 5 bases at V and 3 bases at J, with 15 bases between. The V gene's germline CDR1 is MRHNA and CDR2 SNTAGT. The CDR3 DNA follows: TGTGCCAGCAGTTATCGGGGGCGCGGGACAGATACGCAGTATTTT. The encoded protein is CASSYRGRGTDTQYF.

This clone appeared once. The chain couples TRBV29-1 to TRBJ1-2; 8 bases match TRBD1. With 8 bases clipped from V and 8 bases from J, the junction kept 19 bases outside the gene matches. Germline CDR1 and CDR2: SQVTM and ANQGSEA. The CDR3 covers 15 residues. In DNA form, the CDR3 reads TGCAGCACAACCCATGGGACAGGTCTTTCTAAAGGCTACACCTTC. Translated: CSTTHGTGLSKGYTF.

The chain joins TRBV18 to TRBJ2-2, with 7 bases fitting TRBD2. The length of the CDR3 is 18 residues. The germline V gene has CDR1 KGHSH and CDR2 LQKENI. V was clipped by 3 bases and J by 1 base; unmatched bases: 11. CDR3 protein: CASSPKRSGTMNTGELFF. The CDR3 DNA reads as TGTGCCAGCTCACCGAAACGATCCGGGACTATGAACACCGGGGAGCTGTTTTTT.